Reported below is one TCR beta chain. Its antigen remains unidentified. The record has no base qualities; no much larger clone is one base away. The CDR3, cysteine through phenylalanine, is 11 amino acids long. Just CDR3 DNA is preserved here, 33 bases in frame from base 1. V and J lose 8 bases and 7 bases, and a span of 11 bases separates them. The germline V gene supplies CDR1 MNHEY and CDR2 SVGAGI. The sample is drawn from a study of T cells in localized non-small cell lung cancer (dated by TCRdb to about 2020). Study-level background: T cell repertoires of 236 early-stage NSCLC patients were analyzed, with tumors being compared against uninvolved tumor-adjacent lungs. The cohort was made up of around 220 treatment-naive NSCLC patients whose localized lung tumors had been resected. A mean age of roughly 64 years was recorded for the NSCLC patients, of whom roughly 130 were male and 95 to 110 were female.

At diagnosis, tumor, uninvolved tumor-adjacent lung and peripheral blood were collected and then preserved as a mix of FFPE and fresh-frozen material. For TCR repertoire profiling, blood samples were analyzed in the form of peripheral blood mononuclear cells. The immunoSEQ Assay was used to sequence TCR beta CDR3 regions from DNA. The original methods were these. To compute T cell density, TCR beta template counts were normalized to usable DNA, which was estimated by amplifying housekeeping genes. Richness was estimated using the preseqR package, with extrapolation to 400,000 templates for PBMC samples and to 120,000 templates for tissue samples. Clonality was defined as one minus Pielou's evenness. Tissue-enriched TCRs were identified through differential abundance testing performed on productive amino-acid clonotypes, with a minimum total count of 5 and an alpha of 0.1. The Jaccard Index and the Morisita Overlap Index were used to quantify repertoire overlap between compartments. GLIPH grouped TCR beta CDR3s together with public tetramer-defined viral CDR3s, and a viral motif had to include at least three viral sequences and show V-gene enrichment. The table comes from immuneACCESS by way of TCRdb, which keeps in-frame sequences with V and J called. Part of the clones is missing from these tables; in studies checked, under half for an unresolved V gene and the rest for unknown reasons. That table gives V, J and clone size, and the DNA gave D and trimming. The sample table lists under 9,000 clones, roughly 86% of them with a count of one. Jointly, the top ten make up around 31% of the sample.

General findings and caveats noted by the study authors: Uninvolved tumor-adjacent lung showed the highest T cell clonality, higher than tumor, which suggests more focused antigenic responses in the adjacent lung. Multi-region tumor sequencing was not performed, so intratumor heterogeneity could not be excluded. Longer overall survival was associated with higher blood T cell density, whereas shorter survival was associated with higher adjacent-lung clonality. Because the study design was exploratory, TCR variables were selected using unadjusted p-values without false-discovery rate correction. A median of roughly 56 of the top 100 tumor clones were detected in paired uninvolved adjacent lung, and 28 of these tumor clones were also found among the top 100 clones of the paired uninvolved adjacent lung.

The sample consisted of peripheral blood, taken before any cancer treatment. The receptor was isolated from a male donor older than 55 with stage III lung adenocarcinoma. The chain uses TRBV6-5 and TRBJ1-1; the D gene is possibly TRBD1, with 5 bases matching. CDR3 reads: CASVGGGEAFF. The DNA is as follows: TGTGCCAGCGTCGGGGGGGGTGAAGCTTTCTTT.